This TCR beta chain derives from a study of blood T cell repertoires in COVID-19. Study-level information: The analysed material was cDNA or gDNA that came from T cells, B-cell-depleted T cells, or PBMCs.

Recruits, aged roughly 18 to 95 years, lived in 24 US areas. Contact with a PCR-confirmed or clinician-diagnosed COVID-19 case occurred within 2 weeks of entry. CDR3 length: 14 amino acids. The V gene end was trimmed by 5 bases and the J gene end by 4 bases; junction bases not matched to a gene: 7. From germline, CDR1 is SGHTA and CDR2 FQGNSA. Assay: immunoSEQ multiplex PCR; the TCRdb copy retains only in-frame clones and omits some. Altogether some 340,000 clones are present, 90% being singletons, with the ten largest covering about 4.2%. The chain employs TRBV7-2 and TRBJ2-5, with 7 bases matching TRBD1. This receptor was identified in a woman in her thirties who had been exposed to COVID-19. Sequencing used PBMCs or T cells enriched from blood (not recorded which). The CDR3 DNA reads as TGTGCCAGCAGCGCCAACTACAGGGGAGAGACCCAGTACTTC. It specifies CASSANYRGETQYF.